The present entry profiles one TCR beta chain with its context. Its antigen remains unidentified. These data are taken from a study of T cell repertoires in cytomegalovirus infection. On the study more broadly: HLA-B-restricted CMV epitopes that are well studied were used alongside recently identified HLA-C-restricted ones. An indication of both CMV infection and matching HLA type came from public TCR beta signatures.

TCRdb reprocessed the reads with MiXCR, giving one entry per CDR3 protein. The sample holds around 900,000 distinct CDR3 sequences, approximately 31% seen once. General study results and limits: CMV-specific TCR beta clonotypes restricted by HLA-C dominated the ex vivo response.

This CDR3 is 16 amino acids long. Germline CDR1 SGHRS, CDR2 YFSETQ. V gave up 0 bases and J gave up 7 bases, with 17 bases separating them. The sequenced sample was cultured CD8+ T cells from PBMCs, obtained from culture after CMV antigen stimulation. J is TRBJ2-1 and V is TRBV5-1; possible D gene TRBD2, 7 bases. This TCR was recovered from a human donor in good health (CMV status not recorded). Some clones in this sample may be carry-over from other donors' samples. The CDR3 sequence is CASSLEGRGLRNEQFF. The DNA for the CDR3 is TGCGCCAGCAGCTTGGAAGGGAGGGGGTTGAGGAATGAGCAGTTCTTC.